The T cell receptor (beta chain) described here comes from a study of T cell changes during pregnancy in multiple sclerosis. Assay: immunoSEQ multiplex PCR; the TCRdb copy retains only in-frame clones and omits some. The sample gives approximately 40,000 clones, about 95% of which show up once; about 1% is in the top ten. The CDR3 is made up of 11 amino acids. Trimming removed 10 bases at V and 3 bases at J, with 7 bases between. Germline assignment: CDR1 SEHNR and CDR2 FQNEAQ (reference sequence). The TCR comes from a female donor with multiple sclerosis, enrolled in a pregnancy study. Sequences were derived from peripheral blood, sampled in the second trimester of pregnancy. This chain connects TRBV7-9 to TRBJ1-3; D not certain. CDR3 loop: CATSSGNTIYF. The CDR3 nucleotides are TGTGCCACCTCGAGTGGAAACACCATATATTTT.